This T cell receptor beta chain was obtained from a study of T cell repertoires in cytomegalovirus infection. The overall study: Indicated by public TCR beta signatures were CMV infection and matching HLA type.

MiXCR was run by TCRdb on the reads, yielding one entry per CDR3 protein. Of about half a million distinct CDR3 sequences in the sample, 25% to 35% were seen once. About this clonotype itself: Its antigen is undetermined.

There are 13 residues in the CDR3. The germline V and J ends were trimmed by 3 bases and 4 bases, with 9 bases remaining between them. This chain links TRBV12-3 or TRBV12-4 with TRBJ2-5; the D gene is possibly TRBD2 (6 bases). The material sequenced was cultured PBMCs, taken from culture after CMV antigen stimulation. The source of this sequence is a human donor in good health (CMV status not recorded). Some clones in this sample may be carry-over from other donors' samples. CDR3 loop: CASSLDGGETQYF. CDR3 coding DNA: TGTGCCAGCAGTTTGGACGGGGGAGAGACCCAGTACTTC.